These 30 T cell receptor beta chains were all obtained from the same sample, sequenced in a study of T cells in Graves' hyperthyroidism and ophthalmopathy. Amplification targeted TCR beta CDR3 regions from RNA transcripts. First-round RT-PCR targeting the TCR CDR3 was performed with the HTBI primer set. TCRdb processed the multiplex PCR reads anew with MiXCR; each CDR3 protein has one entry. The table lists about 410,000 distinct CDR3 sequences, over 12% of them singletons. Input material: blood. Source of these receptors: a man younger than 30 with Graves' ophthalmopathy.

As to this clonotype: At one end the junction does not follow the germline gene, possibly because of a read error. The chain is built from TRBV6-1 and TRBJ1-3; 9 nucleotides align to TRBD1. The CDR3 length is 15 residues. Germline assignment: CDR1 MNHNS and CDR2 SASEGT. CDR3 loop: CASSADRGPGDTIYF. CDR3 sequence (DNA): TGTGCCAGCAGTGCGGACAGGGGCCCTGGAGACACCATATATTTT.

The rearrangement links TRBV19 to TRBJ2-5, with TRBD1 as a possible D gene (6 bases). The length of the CDR3 is 11 residues. The ends were cut back, 2 bases at V and 11 bases at J, with 9 bases in the middle. Germline V gene sequence: CDR1 LNHDA, CDR2 SQIVND (reference sequence). The CDR3 DNA reads TGTGCCAGTAGTATACCGGGACAACAGTACTTC. Its protein product is CASSIPGQQYF.

The V call is TRBV20-1, the J call TRBJ1-4; 7 nucleotides agree with TRBD1. The CDR3 has 14 amino acids. CDR1 and CDR2 from the germline V gene are DFQATT and SNEGSKA (reference sequence). Trimming removed 0 bases from V and 7 bases from J; junction bases left unmatched: 5. The CDR3 DNA follows: TGCAGTGCTAGAGATCCCAGGGGGGGTGAAAAACTGTTTTTT. Amino acids: CSARDPRGGEKLFF.

The chain links TRBV28 to TRBJ1-3; D unclear. This CDR3 region has 17 residues. V lost 3 bases and J lost 0, with 15 bases in between. Germline V gene sequence: CDR1 MDHEN, CDR2 SYDVKM. The chain's CDR3 is CASSFGLEYFSGNTIYF. CDR3 nucleotides: TGTGCCAGCAGTTTTGGCTTGGAGTATTTCTCTGGAAACACCATATATTTT.

The V call is TRBV2, the J call TRBJ2-1; no clear D. The germline V gene has CDR1 SNHLY and CDR2 FYNNEI. V dropped 7 bases and J dropped 12 bases, with 16 bases sitting between them. CDR3 length: 12 residues. The CDR3 region is CASNPGPMGQFF. The CDR3 DNA reads as TGTGCCAGCAACCCGGGCCCCATGGGGCAGTTCTTC.

The V and J genes are TRBV5-1 and TRBJ2-1; TRBD1 or TRBD2 may be the D gene (6 bases each). Trimming removed 4 bases at V and 15 bases at J, with 29 bases between. Germline V gene data show CDR1 as SGHRS and CDR2 as YFSETQ. This CDR3 spans 16 amino acids. The CDR3 protein is CASSPGDTSSGTPPFF. As DNA, the CDR3 is TGCGCCAGCAGCCCGGGGGACACTAGCTCCGGGACCCCCCCGTTCTTC.

In this sample, this clonotype turned up a few times. V gene TRBV19 combines with J gene TRBJ2-5; 7 bases match TRBD2. The germline CDR1 and CDR2 sequences are LNHDA and SQIVND (reference sequence). This CDR3 is built from 17 residues. The J segment lost 5 bases and the V segment lost 1 base, leaving 13 bases of the junction unmatched. CDR3 bases: TGTGCCAGTAGTATAGGATGGACTAGAAGTTTTGATGAGACCCAGTACTTC. Residues: CASSIGWTRSFDETQYF.

This clonotype appeared once. V and J are TRBV7-9 and TRBJ1-5; 9 nucleotides align to TRBD1. In germline, CDR1 is SEHNR, CDR2 FQNEAQ (reference sequence). V was clipped by 1 base and J by 6 bases; unmatched bases: 4. The CDR3 totals 15 residues. CDR3 in amino acids: CASSLGTGAFQPQHF. The CDR3 DNA reads TGTGCCAGCAGCTTAGGGACAGGGGCCTTTCAGCCCCAGCATTTT.

The rearrangement links TRBV28 to TRBJ2-7; 12 bases line up with TRBD2. V dropped 3 bases and J dropped 3; count of bases not matched to a gene: 3. CDR1 and CDR2 (germline): MDHEN, SYDVKM. The CDR3 covers 15 residues. The chain's CDR3 is CASSFGTSGLYEQYF. The CDR3 DNA follows: TGTGCCAGCAGTTTCGGGACTAGCGGGCTCTACGAGCAGTACTTC.

With respect to this clonotype: This may arise from a read error, as a much more abundant clone is one base away. The V gene is TRBV7-2, the J gene TRBJ1-2; weak D call: TRBD1 (5 bases). This CDR3 is 16 amino acids long. Germline assignment: CDR1 SGHTA and CDR2 FQGNSA. V was pared by 5 bases and J by 3 bases, with 19 bases between. This CDR3 reads CASSTVTGTQDYGYTF. CDR3 DNA sequence: TGTGCCAGCAGCACAGTAACCGGGACGCAGGACTATGGCTACACCTTC. Full variable domain (rest looked up from reference TRBV7-2 and TRBJ1-2): GAGVSQSPSNKVTEKGKDVELRCDPISGHTALYWYRQSLGQGLEFLIYFQGNSAPDKSGLPSDRFSAERTGGSVSTLTIQRTQQEDSAVYLCASSTVTGTQDYGYTFGSGTRLTVV.

In its sample, this clonotype was seen many times. This rearrangement joins TRBV2 to TRBJ1-1, with TRBD1 identical over 9 bases. The CDR3 consists of 15 residues. Germline CDR1 reads SNHLY; CDR2 reads FYNNEI. The ends lost 7 bases at V and 3 bases at J; junction bases unmatched: 9. In nucleotides, the CDR3 is TGTGCCAGCATCGAGGACAGGGGTATCTACACTGAAGCTTTCTTT. This encodes CASIEDRGIYTEAFF.

The rearrangement joins TRBV7-9 to TRBJ2-5, with D possibly being TRBD2 (5 bases). The CDR3 is 13 amino acids. V was clipped by 10 bases and J by 2 bases, with 14 bases between them. Germline V gives CDR1 SEHNR, CDR2 FQNEAQ (reference sequence). This chain's CDR3 is CATLGLFQETQYF. CDR3 nucleotide sequence: TGTGCCACCCTCGGACTTTTTCAAGAGACCCAGTACTTC.

This clonotype was detected many times. The chain's CDR3 is CASSLQAGALANQPQHF. The CDR3 DNA reads TGTGCCAGCAGCTTGCAGGCAGGGGCACTAGCGAATCAGCCCCAGCATTTT. The chain combines TRBV13 with TRBJ1-5; D perhaps matches TRBD1 (6 bases). V was shortened by 3 bases and J by 4 bases, with 19 bases between the two germline ends. The CDR3 runs 17 residues. CDR1 and CDR2 (germline): PRHDT, FYEKMQ (reference sequence).

This clonotype was detected only a few times. The chain recombines TRBV11-2 with TRBJ2-2, with TRBD2 matching over 8 bases. Losses at the gene ends were 5 bases for V and 0 bases for J; bases not matched to a gene: 14. The CDR3 is 19 residues long. Germline V gives CDR1 SGHAT, CDR2 FQNNGV. The CDR3 region has the DNA TGTGCCAGCAGCCCATCTAACCGACGGCGGGGGGCGAACACCGGGGAGCTGTTTTTT. This sequence encodes CASSPSNRRRGANTGELFF.

This clonotype appeared a few times. J is TRBJ1-1 and V is TRBV5-1; D is undetermined. CDR3 length: 14 residues. Trimming stripped 4 bases from V and 5 bases from J, with 15 bases between. CDR1 is SGHRS, CDR2 YFSETQ, per germline. This CDR3 is CASSANGGGTEAFF. DNA for the CDR3: TGCGCCAGCAGCGCGAATGGTGGCGGGACTGAAGCTTTCTTT.

There are many counts of this clonotype. The CDR3 coding sequence is TGTGCCAGCAGCTCGGGACTGGAGGAGCAGTTCTTC. It specifies CASSSGLEEQFF. The chain links TRBV7-9 to TRBJ2-1, with D possibly matching TRBD2 (6 bases). The CDR3 has 12 amino acids. Germline V gene sequence: CDR1 SEHNR, CDR2 FQNEAQ (reference sequence). Deletions cut 4 bases from V and 10 bases from J, with 11 bases between.

Comments on this clonotype: Mismatch with germline at one junction end may stem from a read error. The CDR3 loop is CASRDGTANTGELFF. DNA for the CDR3: TGCGCCAGCAGGGACGGGACCGCGAACACCGGGGAGCTGTTTTTT. The chain couples TRBV7-8 to TRBJ2-2; the D call may be TRBD1 or TRBD2 (5 bases each). Germline CDR1 is SGHVS and CDR2 is FQNEAQ. The CDR3 is made up of 15 amino acids.

In its sample, this clonotype was seen many times. V gene TRBV7-2 combines with J gene TRBJ2-7; 10 bases align to TRBD1. Per the germline V gene, CDR1 is SGHTA and CDR2 is FQGNSA. The CDR3 is 14 residues long. Unmatched junction bases numbered 3, after V lost 3 bases and J lost 4 bases. CDR3 protein: CASSLGTGVYEQYF. In DNA form, the CDR3 reads TGTGCCAGCAGCTTGGGGACAGGGGTGTACGAGCAGTACTTC.

This clonotype has at least ten counts. The chain carries TRBV27 and TRBJ2-1; TRBD2 matches 8 bases. The CDR3 is made up of 14 amino acids. Germline CDR1 and CDR2: MNHEY and SMNVEV (reference sequence). V gave up 6 bases and J gave up 3 bases; unmatched junction bases: 4. CDR3 sequence reads: CASRRREDYNEQFF. The CDR3 nucleotides are TGTGCCAGCAGAAGGCGGGAGGACTACAATGAGCAGTTCTTC.

V and J are TRBV12-3 or TRBV12-4 and TRBJ2-5; TRBD1 matches 7 bases. This CDR3 is 13 amino acids long. Trimming took 5 bases from V and 5 from J; bases not matched to a gene: 5. The CDR3 spells CASSQGVWETQYF. The DNA of the CDR3 is TGTGCCAGCAGTCAGGGGGTCTGGGAGACCCAGTACTTC.

The J gene is TRBJ2-7, the V gene TRBV7-8; D might be TRBD2 (6 bases). From germline, CDR1 is SGHVS and CDR2 FQNEAQ. CDR3 length: 13 amino acids. Deletions cut 1 base from V and 6 bases from J, with 10 bases between. The CDR3 spells CASSLERRAEQYF. CDR3 coding DNA: TGTGCCAGCAGCTTAGAGAGGAGGGCCGAGCAGTACTTC.

This sequence joins TRBV11-1 and TRBJ2-1, with TRBD2 identical over 7 bases. Germline CDR1 reads SGHAT; CDR2 reads FQDESV (reference sequence). The J segment lost 0 bases and the V segment lost 0 bases, leaving 5 bases of the junction unmatched. This CDR3 has 17 residues. The CDR3 DNA follows: TGTGCCAGCAGCTTAGCGGGGGGGGAAAGCTCCTACAATGAGCAGTTCTTC. It specifies CASSLAGGESSYNEQFF.

In regard to this clonotype: One junction end does not reproduce the germline sequence, and a read error may be involved. This sequence joins TRBV6-1 and TRBJ2-3; possibly TRBD2 for D (5 bases). CDR3 size: 14 residues. Per germline, CDR1 MNHNS and CDR2 SASEGT. As DNA, the CDR3 is TGTGCCAGCAGGCCTCTAGGGAGCACAGATGCGCAGTATTTT. This encodes CASRPLGSTDAQYF.

This clonotype was counted many times. The chain joins TRBV30 to TRBJ1-1; D ambiguous. CDR3 length equals 14 residues. V shed 0 bases and J shed 1 base, with 9 bases lying between them. Per germline, CDR1 GTSNPN and CDR2 SVGIG (reference sequence). The CDR3 sequence: CAWSVSPGNTEAFF. In DNA, the CDR3 is TGTGCCTGGAGTGTAAGTCCAGGGAACACTGAAGCTTTCTTT.

Turning to this clonotype: One end of the junction is discordant with germline, which a read error may explain. The genes are TRBV3-1 and TRBJ1-1; 8 bases are a match to TRBD1. The germline CDR1 and CDR2 sequences are LGHDT and YNNKEL (reference sequence). The CDR3 spans 14 residues. The CDR3 is CANSRQGTNTKAFF. DNA of the CDR3: TGTGCCAACAGCCGACAGGGGACGAACACTAAAGCTTTCTTT. The full variable domain, rest sourced from reference TRBV3-1 and TRBJ1-1, is DTAVSQTPKYLVTQMGNDKSIKCEQNLGHDTMYWYKQDSKKFLKIMFSYNNKELIINETVPNRFSPKSPDKAHLNLHINSLELGDSAVYFCANSRQGTNTKAFFGQGTRLTVV.

Ten or more counts support this clonotype. The chain employs TRBV27 and TRBJ2-3, with a possible D match to TRBD2 (6 bases). The ends were cut back, 3 bases at V and 1 base at J, with 14 bases in the middle. The CDR3 loop spans 16 amino acids. The germline CDR1 and CDR2 sequences are MNHEY and SMNVEV (reference sequence). CDR3 in DNA: TGTGCCAGCAGTTTGAACATCCAGCGGGGCACAGATACGCAGTATTTT. This sequence encodes CASSLNIQRGTDTQYF.

This clonotype was seen more than once but under ten times. The chain has TRBV20-1 and TRBJ2-5; the D call may be TRBD1 or TRBD2 (5 bases each). Per germline, CDR1 DFQATT and CDR2 SNEGSKA (reference sequence). The V end was cut by 6 bases, the J end by 4 bases, with 9 bases between. The CDR3 sequence is 11 residues long. The CDR3 DNA reads as TGCAGTGCCTACGGGGCAGAGACCCAGTACTTC. Protein product: CSAYGAETQYF.

Only a few counts were recorded for this clonotype. A read error may explain this, as a much larger clone is one base away. The chain joins TRBV12-3 or TRBV12-4 to TRBJ1-2; the D is unclear. This CDR3 has 14 residues. The CDR3 DNA follows: TGTGCCAGCAGGGACGAGGAGGTGGGCTATGACTACACCTTC. The encoded protein is CASRDEEVGYDYTF.

This clonotype showed up many times. The gene calls are TRBV28 and TRBJ2-1; 9 nucleotides align to TRBD2. Germline V gives CDR1 MDHEN, CDR2 SYDVKM. V shed 3 bases and J 10 bases; nucleotides not matched to a gene: 19. The CDR3 has 18 residues. CDR3 protein: CASSFSFGTSSGRREQFF. As DNA, the CDR3 is TGTGCCAGCAGTTTCTCATTCGGGACTAGCTCGGGTCGCAGGGAGCAGTTCTTC.

This sequence joins TRBV6-1 and TRBJ2-1; D is uncertain. Germline lookup yields CDR1 MNHNS and CDR2 SASEGT. The ends were cut back, 5 bases at V and 0 bases at J, with 8 bases in the middle. CDR3 length equals 14 residues. The CDR3 protein is CASSSRSSYNEQFF. The CDR3 coding sequence is TGTGCCAGCAGTTCCCGGAGCTCCTACAATGAGCAGTTCTTC.